This TCR beta chain was sequenced in a study of blood T cell repertoires in COVID-19. Study as a whole: Cohort 3 donors counted as recovered after two negative PCRs, clearance, or resolved symptoms. The samples span acute and convalescent COVID-19 from the United States, Italy and Spain. The analysed material was cDNA or gDNA that came from T cells, B-cell-depleted T cells, or PBMCs.

In the original analysis: For nucleated cells, counts were estimated from reference gene primer amplification. The data were produced by immunoSEQ multiplex PCR, yet TCRdb's version contains in-frame clones alone and is incomplete. D and trimming come from the DNA, and the V and J calls and clone size come from that table. The sample holds over 110,000 clones; 75% to 90% are singletons and the top ten take roughly 3.7%. Germline CDR1 reads SGHAT; CDR2 reads FQDESV (reference sequence). This CDR3 spans 14 amino acids. The ends were cut back, 5 bases at V and 4 bases at J, with 12 bases in the middle. This clonotype was sampled from a man over 45 in a cohort exposed to, infected with or recovered from COVID-19 (not recorded which). V usage is TRBV11-1 and J usage is TRBJ2-1; a possible D gene is TRBD2 (6 bases). Sequencing was done on a sample of PBMCs or T cells enriched from blood (not recorded which). CDR3 sequence: CASSPRLGYNEQFF. The CDR3, as DNA: TGTGCCAGCAGCCCCCGACTAGGTTACAATGAGCAGTTCTTC.